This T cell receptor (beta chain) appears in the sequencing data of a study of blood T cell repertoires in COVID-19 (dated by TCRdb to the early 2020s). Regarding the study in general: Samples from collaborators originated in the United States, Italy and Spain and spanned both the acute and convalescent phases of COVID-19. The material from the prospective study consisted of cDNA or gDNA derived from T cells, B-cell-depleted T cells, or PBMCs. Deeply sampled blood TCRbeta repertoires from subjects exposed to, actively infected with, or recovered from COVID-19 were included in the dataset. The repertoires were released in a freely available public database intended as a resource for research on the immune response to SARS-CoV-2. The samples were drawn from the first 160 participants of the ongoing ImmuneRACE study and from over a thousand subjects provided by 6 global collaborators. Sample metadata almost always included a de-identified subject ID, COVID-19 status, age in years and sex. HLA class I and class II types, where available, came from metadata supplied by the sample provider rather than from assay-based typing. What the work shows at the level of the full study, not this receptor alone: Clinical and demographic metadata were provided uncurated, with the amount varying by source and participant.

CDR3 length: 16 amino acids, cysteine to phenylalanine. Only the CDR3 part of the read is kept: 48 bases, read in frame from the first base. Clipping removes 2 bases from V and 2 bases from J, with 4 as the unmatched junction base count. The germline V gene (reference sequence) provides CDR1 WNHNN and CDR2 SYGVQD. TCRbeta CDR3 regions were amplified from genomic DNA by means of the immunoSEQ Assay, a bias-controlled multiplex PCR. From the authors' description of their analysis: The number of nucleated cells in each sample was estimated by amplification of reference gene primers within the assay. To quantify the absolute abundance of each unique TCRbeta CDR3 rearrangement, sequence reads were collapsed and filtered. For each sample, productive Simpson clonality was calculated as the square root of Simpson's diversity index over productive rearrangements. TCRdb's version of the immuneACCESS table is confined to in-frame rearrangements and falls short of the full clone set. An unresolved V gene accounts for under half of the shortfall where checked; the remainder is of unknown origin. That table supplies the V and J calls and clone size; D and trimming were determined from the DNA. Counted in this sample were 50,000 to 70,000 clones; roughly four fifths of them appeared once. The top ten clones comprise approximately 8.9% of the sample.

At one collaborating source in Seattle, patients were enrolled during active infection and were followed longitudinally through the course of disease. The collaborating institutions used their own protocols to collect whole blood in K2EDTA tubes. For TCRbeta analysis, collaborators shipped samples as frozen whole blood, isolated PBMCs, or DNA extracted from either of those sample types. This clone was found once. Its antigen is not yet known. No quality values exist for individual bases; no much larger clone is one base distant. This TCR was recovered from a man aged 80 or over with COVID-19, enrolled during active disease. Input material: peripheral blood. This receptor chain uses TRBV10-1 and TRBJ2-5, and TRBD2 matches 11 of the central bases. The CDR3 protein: CASSEAVAGGQETQYF. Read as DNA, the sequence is TGCGCCAGCAGTGAGGCGGTAGCGGGAGGGCAAGAGACCCAGTACTTC.